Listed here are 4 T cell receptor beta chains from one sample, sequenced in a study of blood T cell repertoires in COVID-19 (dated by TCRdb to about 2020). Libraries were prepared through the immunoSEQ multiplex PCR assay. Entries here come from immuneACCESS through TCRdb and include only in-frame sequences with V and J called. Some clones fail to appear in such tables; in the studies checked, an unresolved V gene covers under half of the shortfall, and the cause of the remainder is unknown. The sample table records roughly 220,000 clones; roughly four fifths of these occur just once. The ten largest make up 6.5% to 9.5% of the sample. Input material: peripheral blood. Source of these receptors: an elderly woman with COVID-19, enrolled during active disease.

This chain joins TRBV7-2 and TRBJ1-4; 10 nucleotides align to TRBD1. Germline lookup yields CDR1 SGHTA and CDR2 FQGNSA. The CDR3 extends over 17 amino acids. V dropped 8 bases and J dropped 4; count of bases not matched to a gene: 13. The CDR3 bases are TGTGCCAGCGCGCGGGGGGACAGGGGAACCCTTAATGAAAAACTGTTTTTT. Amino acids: CASARGDRGTLNEKLFF. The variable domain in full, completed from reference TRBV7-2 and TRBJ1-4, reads GAGVSQSPSNKVTEKGKDVELRCDPISGHTALYWYRQSLGQGLEFLIYFQGNSAPDKSGLPSDRFSAERTGGSVSTLTIQRTQQEDSAVYLCASARGDRGTLNEKLFFGSGTQLSVL.

CDR3 sequence: CASSQLLAADTQYF. The CDR3 DNA sequence: TGTGCCAGCTCACAATTACTAGCAGCAGATACGCAGTATTTT. The V gene is TRBV18, the J gene TRBJ2-3, with D maybe TRBD2 (6 bases). CDR1 is KGHSH, CDR2 LQKENI, per germline. The CDR3 extends over 14 amino acids. V dropped 4 bases and J dropped 4 bases, with 12 bases sitting between them.

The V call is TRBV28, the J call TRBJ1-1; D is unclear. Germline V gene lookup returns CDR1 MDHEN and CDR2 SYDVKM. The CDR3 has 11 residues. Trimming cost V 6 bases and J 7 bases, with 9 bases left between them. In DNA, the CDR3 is TGTGCCAGCAGAAGCAACTTTGAAGCTTTCTTT. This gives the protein CASRSNFEAFF.

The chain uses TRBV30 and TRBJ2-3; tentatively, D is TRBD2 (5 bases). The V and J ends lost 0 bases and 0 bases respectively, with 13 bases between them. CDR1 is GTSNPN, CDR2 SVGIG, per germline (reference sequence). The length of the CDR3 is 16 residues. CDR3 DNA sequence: TGTGCCTGGAGTGTTCCCTGGCTAGCTAGCACAGATACGCAGTATTTT. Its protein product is CAWSVPWLASTDTQYF. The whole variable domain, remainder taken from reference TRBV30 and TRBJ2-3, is SQTIHQWPATLVQPVGSPLSLECTVEGTSNPNLYWYRQAAGRGLQLLFYSVGIGQISSEVPQNLSASRPQDRQFILSSKKLLLSDSGFYLCAWSVPWLASTDTQYFGPGTRLTVL.